These 26 T cell receptor beta chains came from one sample sequenced in a study of shared clonotypes between healthy human individuals (TCRdb year 2020). Libraries came from the immunoSEQ multiplex PCR assay. TCRdb took this table from immuneACCESS and kept in-frame rearrangements with V and J called. Such tables lack part of the clones; where checked against another copy, unresolved V genes explain under half of the gap, and the rest is unexplained. This sample lists more than 2,000,000 clones; just over 90% were detected once. Of the sample, about 0.13% falls within the top ten clones. The sample was naive CD4+ T cells sorted from blood. This specimen's cell subset or site label, per the study, means: CD45RA+ positively selected. The receptors were sampled from a man between 18 and 29 years old in good health.

The V and J genes are TRBV30 and TRBJ2-5; no reliable D call. The CDR3 sequence is 14 residues long. The V end lost 0 bases, the J end lost 3 bases, and 11 bases lay between the germline ends. Germline values: CDR1 GTSNPN, CDR2 SVGIG (reference sequence). Here the CDR3 reads CAWSVLVPEETQYF. For the CDR3, the DNA is TGTGCCTGGAGTGTACTGGTGCCTGAAGAGACCCAGTACTTC.

The chain couples TRBV27 to TRBJ1-1; 7 positions match TRBD1. The germline CDR1 and CDR2 sequences are MNHEY and SMNVEV (reference sequence). This CDR3 spans 16 amino acids. After removal of 2 bases from V and 4 bases from J, the junction contained 10 bases not matched to a gene. Written as DNA, the CDR3 is TGTGCCAGCAGTTTAAAGGGACAGAGCCGTCTCACTGAAGCTTTCTTT. Translating gives CASSLKGQSRLTEAFF.

The chain carries TRBV5-4 and TRBJ1-1; 8 bases are a match to TRBD1. This CDR3 contains 15 residues. CDR1 SGHNT and CDR2 YYREEE come from the germline V gene (reference sequence). V was pared by 0 bases and J by 3 bases, with 4 bases of the junction left unmatched. CDR3: CASSLGPDRDTEAFF. In nucleotides, the CDR3 is TGTGCCAGCAGCTTGGGTCCGGACAGGGACACTGAAGCTTTCTTT.

The chain has TRBV19 and TRBJ2-5, with D uncertain. The CDR3 contains 13 residues. Germline CDR1 and CDR2: LNHDA and SQIVND (reference sequence). The V and J ends lost 3 bases and 0 bases respectively, with 5 bases between them. In DNA form, the CDR3 reads TGTGCCAGTAGTATTCAAGACCAAGAGACCCAGTACTTC. It encodes CASSIQDQETQYF.

V and J are TRBV15 and TRBJ1-3, with 12 bases matching TRBD1. Germline CDR1 reads LNHNV; CDR2 reads YYDKDF (reference sequence). The CDR3 is made up of 16 amino acids. J gave up 3 bases and V 3 bases, and 3 bases lay outside the gene matches. The CDR3 nucleotides are TGTGCCACCAGCAGGGGACAGGGGGCAAGTGGAAACACCATATATTTT. Translating gives CATSRGQGASGNTIYF.

The genes are TRBV7-8 and TRBJ1-6; D is possibly TRBD1 (5 bases). Between the trimmed V and J ends, which lost 0 bases and 14 bases, there was a span of 14 bases. The CDR3 extends over 14 amino acids. CDR1 is SGHVS and CDR2 is FQNEAQ in the germline V gene. CDR3 bases: TGTGCCAGCAGCTTAGCCGGGACCGCCGCCGCCCTCCACTTT. Its protein is CASSLAGTAAALHF.

This clone has more than one count but fewer than ten. V and J are TRBV6-5 and TRBJ1-1; 7 bases map to TRBD1. V lost 6 bases to trimming and J lost 2 bases; unmatched junction nucleotides: 3. The CDR3 is 13 residues long. Germline assignment: CDR1 MNHEY and CDR2 SVGAGI. DNA of the CDR3: TGTGCCAGCAGCCAGGGGGTTAACACTGAAGCTTTCTTT. Its protein product is CASSQGVNTEAFF.

The chain joins TRBV6-1 to TRBJ1-5; D not certain. The CDR3 length is 15 residues. Trimming shortened V by 4 bases and J by 4 bases, and 14 bases separated the two germline ends. The V gene's germline CDR1 is MNHNS and CDR2 SASEGT. CDR3 protein: CASSARPDGNQPQHF. CDR3 bases: TGTGCCAGCAGTGCTAGGCCGGACGGAAATCAGCCCCAGCATTTT.

Points on this clone: The sample contains more than one DNA sequence encoding this CDR3. V and J are TRBV5-1 and TRBJ2-3; D unresolved. Germline V gene lookup returns CDR1 SGHRS and CDR2 YFSETQ. The CDR3 is made up of 13 amino acids. With 0 bases removed from V and 4 bases from J, the gap between germline ends came to 6 bases. Here the CDR3 DNA reads TGCGCCAGCAGCTTGGGCCCAGCAGATACGCAGTATTTT. It translates to CASSLGPADTQYF.

This chain joins TRBV7-2 and TRBJ2-7; TRBD1 aligns across 8 bases. There are 16 residues in the CDR3. In germline, CDR1 is SGHTA, CDR2 FQGNSA. V lost 5 bases, J lost 1 base, and 10 bases stayed unmatched. CDR3 in amino acids: CASSNLQRDRSYEQYF. CDR3 sequence (DNA): TGTGCCAGCAGCAATCTGCAAAGGGACAGGTCCTACGAGCAGTACTTC. Supplemented by reference TRBV7-2 and TRBJ2-7, the full variable domain reads GAGVSQSPSNKVTEKGKDVELRCDPISGHTALYWYRQSLGQGLEFLIYFQGNSAPDKSGLPSDRFSAERTGGSVSTLTIQRTQQEDSAVYLCASSNLQRDRSYEQYFGPGTRLTVT.

The chain links TRBV18 to TRBJ1-3; possibly TRBD1 for D (5 bases). The CDR3 spans 17 residues. Looked up from germline, CDR1 is KGHSH and CDR2 is LQKENI. V was clipped by 3 bases and J by 2 bases, with 17 bases between them. The CDR3 DNA follows: TGTGCCAGCTCACCGTCGAGGGGCGCGAAGACTGGAAACACCATATATTTT. This encodes CASSPSRGAKTGNTIYF.

This chain links TRBV5-8 with TRBJ1-5; no firm D call. Germline assignment: CDR1 SGHTS and CDR2 YDEGEE. Trimming shortened V by 4 bases and J by 4 bases, and 3 bases separated the two germline ends. The CDR3 extends over 11 amino acids. CDR3 amino acids: CASSKNQPQHF. The CDR3 region has the DNA TGTGCCAGCAGCAAAAATCAGCCCCAGCATTTT.

The chain is built from TRBV5-6 and TRBJ1-4, with D perhaps matching TRBD1 (5 bases). Between the trimmed V and J ends, which lost 0 bases and 8 bases, there was a span of 14 bases. CDR3 length: 15 residues. Germline-derived CDR1 and CDR2 are SGHDT and YYEEEE. CDR3 sequence reads: CASSLVGTKKEKLFF. CDR3 nucleotides: TGTGCCAGCAGCTTGGTGGGGACCAAGAAGGAAAAACTGTTTTTT.

The gene calls are TRBV23-1 and TRBJ2-5; 11 bases fit TRBD2. TRBV23-1 is designated an ORF whose function remains uncertain. J was trimmed by 5 bases and V by 8 bases; bases with no gene match: 10. This CDR3 is 15 amino acids long. CDR3 sequence: CASGPLAGGLETQYF. In nucleotides, the CDR3 is TGCGCCAGCGGACCCTTAGCGGGGGGGCTGGAGACCCAGTACTTC.

The V gene is TRBV28, the J gene TRBJ2-7; 11 bases map to TRBD2. The CDR3 runs 16 residues. Germline trimming cut 3 bases from V and 3 bases from J; bases unmatched to any gene: 7. Germline V gene data show CDR1 as MDHEN and CDR2 as SYDVKM. The CDR3 is CASSFYSGRANYEQYF. The CDR3, as DNA: TGTGCCAGCAGTTTTTATAGCGGGAGGGCCAACTACGAGCAGTACTTC.

The rearrangement uses TRBV27 and TRBJ2-1, with 8 bases identical to TRBD1. The CDR3 sequence is 15 residues long. Trimming at V came to 8 bases and at J to 5 bases, leaving 11 bases not matched to a gene. Per germline, CDR1 MNHEY and CDR2 SMNVEV (reference sequence). The CDR3 sequence is CASVRDRNRHNEQFF. The CDR3 region has the DNA TGTGCCAGCGTGAGGGACAGGAACCGCCACAATGAGCAGTTCTTC.

V usage is TRBV7-9 and J usage is TRBJ2-6, with 8 nucleotides matching TRBD1. The germline gives CDR1 SEHNR, CDR2 FQNEAQ (reference sequence). V was clipped by 2 bases and J by 2 bases; unmatched bases: 2. The CDR3 is 16 residues long. Here the CDR3 DNA reads TGTGCCAGCAGCTTACAGGGGGCTGCTGGGGCCAACGTCCTGACTTTC. Translation gives CASSLQGAAGANVLTF.

The chain links TRBV14 to TRBJ2-1; 9 bases are a match to TRBD2. This CDR3 has 16 amino acids. Germline CDR1 reads SGHDN; CDR2 reads FVKESK. V lost 4 bases and J lost 4; bases outside the gene matches: 8. The CDR3 loop is CASSPLTSGGYNEQFF. The CDR3 bases are TGTGCCAGCAGCCCCCTGACGAGCGGGGGGTACAATGAGCAGTTCTTC.

The genes are TRBV7-6 and TRBJ2-7, with D perhaps matching TRBD2 (6 bases). This CDR3 contains 14 residues. The V and J ends lost 4 bases and 1 base respectively, with 11 bases between them. Per the germline V gene, CDR1 is SGHVS and CDR2 is FNYEAQ. The CDR3 bases are TGTGCCAGCAGCTCCCTGGCGGGGTCCTACGAGCAGTACTTC. Translated: CASSSLAGSYEQYF. Full variable domain (missing parts from reference TRBV7-6 and TRBJ2-7): GAGVSQSPRYKVTKRGQDVALRCDPISGHVSLYWYRQALGQGPEFLTYFNYEAQQDKSGLPNDRFSAERPEGSISTLTIQRTEQRDSAMYRCASSSLAGSYEQYFGPGTRLTVT.

A single count supports this clone. J is TRBJ1-2 and V is TRBV10-3, with a tentative D call TRBD1 (5 bases). From germline, CDR1 is ENHRY and CDR2 SYGVKD. Trimming stripped 2 bases from V and 8 bases from J, with 12 bases between. CDR3 size: 13 residues. Here the CDR3 reads CAISEVSGEGYTF. For the CDR3, the DNA is TGTGCCATCAGTGAGGTTTCGGGGGAGGGCTACACCTTC.

This rearrangement joins TRBV6-4 to TRBJ2-7, with 12 bases fitting TRBD2. CDR3 length: 16 residues. The V and J ends lost 2 bases and 0 bases, in that order; junction bases with no gene match: 2. From germline, CDR1 is MRHNA and CDR2 SNTAGT. This CDR3 is CASSDRLAGASYEQYF. The CDR3 nucleotides read TGTGCCAGCAGTGACAGACTAGCGGGGGCCTCCTACGAGCAGTACTTC.

This sequence joins TRBV10-3 and TRBJ2-7; D might be TRBD2 (5 bases). The CDR3 has 12 amino acids. CDR1 is ENHRY and CDR2 is SYGVKD in the germline V gene. The V end was cut by 4 bases, the J end by 3 bases, with 7 bases between. CDR3 in amino acids: CAISVEGYEQYF. CDR3 DNA sequence: TGTGCCATCAGTGTTGAGGGCTACGAGCAGTACTTC.

The chain carries TRBV13 and TRBJ1-4; 7 bases align to TRBD1. Germline V gene sequence: CDR1 PRHDT, CDR2 FYEKMQ (reference sequence). This CDR3 spans 15 amino acids. After removal of 0 bases from V and 3 bases from J, the junction contained 1 base not matched to a gene. The CDR3 DNA reads as TGTGCCAGCAGCTTAGGCCAGGGGGCTAATGAAAAACTGTTTTTT. Translated, it gives CASSLGQGANEKLFF.

The chain is built from TRBV5-1 and TRBJ2-3; 7 bases align to TRBD1. The germline CDR1 and CDR2 sequences are SGHRS and YFSETQ. With V trimmed by 6 bases and J by 5 bases, 12 bases remained unmatched. CDR3 length equals 15 residues. The CDR3 here is CASKMGQSYVDTQYF. The CDR3, as DNA: TGCGCCAGCAAAATGGGACAGAGCTATGTAGATACGCAGTATTTT.

The rearrangement links TRBV6-1 to TRBJ1-5; D uncertain. Germline-derived CDR1 and CDR2 are MNHNS and SASEGT. This CDR3 comprises 17 residues. V shed 4 bases and J shed 0 bases, with 16 bases lying between them. The CDR3, as DNA: TGTGCCAGCAGTGCCATGGAAAGGGTATATAGCAATCAGCCCCAGCATTTT. Encoded protein: CASSAMERVYSNQPQHF.

The rearrangement joins TRBV2 to TRBJ2-7; TRBD1 matches at 7 bases. With V trimmed by 4 bases and J by 6 bases, 9 bases remained unmatched. The germline V gene encodes CDR1 SNHLY and CDR2 FYNNEI. This CDR3 has 14 amino acids. The CDR3 region has the DNA TGTGCCAGCAGTGGGGACAGCCAAGTAGGCGAGCAGTACTTC. Its translation is CASSGDSQVGEQYF.